One sample yielded the 28 T cell receptor beta chains listed below, sequenced in a study of shared clonotypes between healthy human individuals. The protocol was immunoSEQ multiplex PCR, while the TCRdb copy is restricted to in-frame clones and leaves out a portion. The sample shows about a million clones, about three quarters of them seen only once. Sequences were obtained from memory CD4+ T cells sorted from blood. Regarding subset: CD45RA-negative fraction. The receptors were gathered from a man aged 18 to 29 in good health.

The sample holds a few counts of this clone. The chain employs TRBV7-6 and TRBJ1-2; a possible D gene is TRBD1 (5 bases). Germline V CDR1 and CDR2: SGHVS, FNYEAQ. Trimming pared 5 bases from V and 2 bases from J, leaving 9 bases between. The CDR3 consists of 13 residues. The CDR3 nucleotides are TGTGCCAGCAGCGGCAGGGAAAACTATGGCTACACCTTC. This sequence encodes CASSGRENYGYTF.

This clone was picked up one time. The chain is built from TRBV6-6 and TRBJ2-5; a weak D match, TRBD1 (6 bases). Germline V gene lookup returns CDR1 MNHNY and CDR2 SVGAGI (reference sequence). Trimming pared 6 bases from V and 3 bases from J, leaving 11 bases between. The CDR3 is 13 amino acids. This chain's CDR3 is CASSRAGEETQYF. CDR3 DNA sequence: TGTGCCAGCAGCAGAGCAGGGGAAGAGACCCAGTACTTC.

The count of this clone is one. The chain has TRBV19 and TRBJ2-3; D could derive from TRBD1 or TRBD2 (6 bases each). The germline V gene encodes CDR1 LNHDA and CDR2 SQIVND (reference sequence). V gave up 1 base and J gave up 2 bases, with 19 bases separating them. There are 18 residues in the CDR3. In DNA form, the CDR3 reads TGTGCCAGTAGTATAGGGGCGTCAGGACGGGGGCACACAGATACGCAGTATTTT. Translated, it gives CASSIGASGRGHTDTQYF.

The CDR3: CASSIGTSGTYEQYF. As DNA, the CDR3 is TGTGCCAGCAGCATCGGGACTAGCGGAACCTACGAGCAGTACTTC. The chain recombines TRBV5-5 with TRBJ2-7; 11 nucleotides agree with TRBD2. Looked up from germline, CDR1 is SGHKS and CDR2 is YYEKEE (reference sequence). This CDR3 is 15 amino acids long. V shed 4 bases, J shed 2 bases, and the junction held 5 bases outside the gene matches.

The gene calls are TRBV10-3 and TRBJ2-2; tentatively, D is TRBD2 (5 bases). This CDR3 spans 12 amino acids. Trimming removed 10 bases at V and 3 bases at J, with 9 bases between. Germline CDR1 and CDR2: ENHRY and SYGVKD. CDR3 protein: CATERDTGELFF. The CDR3, as DNA: TGTGCCACAGAGAGGGACACCGGGGAGCTGTTTTTT.

The J gene is TRBJ1-6, the V gene TRBV29-1; D gene uncertain. Germline-derived CDR1 and CDR2 are SQVTM and ANQGSEA. The CDR3 length is 13 residues. Trimming removed 6 bases at V and 0 bases at J, with 6 bases between. The CDR3 loop is CSVTDSYNSPLHF. CDR3 nucleotide sequence: TGCAGCGTCACGGACTCCTATAATTCACCCCTCCACTTT.

V usage is TRBV5-4 and J usage is TRBJ2-3, with 7 bases lining up with TRBD1. The germline V gene encodes CDR1 SGHNT and CDR2 YYREEE (reference sequence). V gave up 0 bases and J gave up 2 bases; unmatched junction bases: 9. The CDR3 contains 17 residues. The DNA for the CDR3 is TGTGCCAGCAGCTTGGCAGGGACAGCCCTTCTCACAGATACGCAGTATTTT. The encoded protein is CASSLAGTALLTDTQYF.

The chain carries TRBV19 and TRBJ1-4; D gene unclear. The V end was cut by 7 bases, the J end by 6 bases, with 12 bases between. The CDR3 runs 13 residues. Germline V gene data show CDR1 as LNHDA and CDR2 as SQIVND (reference sequence). In nucleotides, the CDR3 is TGTGCCAGTATTAAGCCTAAGGATGAAAAACTGTTTTTT. Translating it yields CASIKPKDEKLFF.

This sequence joins TRBV28 and TRBJ1-2; 9 bases agree with TRBD1. This CDR3 has 15 residues. Germline CDR1 and CDR2: MDHEN and SYDVKM. After removal of 6 bases from V and 5 bases from J, the junction contained 10 bases not matched to a gene. The chain's CDR3 is CASRQQGAVGYGYTF. CDR3 in DNA: TGTGCCAGCAGACAACAGGGGGCGGTAGGTTATGGCTACACCTTC.

Comments on this clone: Other DNA sequences in the same sample also yield this CDR3. The V call is TRBV18, the J call TRBJ1-1; 7 nucleotides agree with TRBD1. Per germline, CDR1 KGHSH and CDR2 LQKENI. There are 14 residues in the CDR3. V lost 4 bases and J lost 2; bases outside the gene matches: 4. The CDR3 bases are TGTGCCAGCTCACTCGGGACAGACAACACTGAAGCTTTCTTT. Amino acids: CASSLGTDNTEAFF. The full variable domain, rest sourced from reference TRBV18 and TRBJ1-1, is NAGVMQNPRHLVRRRGQEARLRCSPMKGHSHVYWYRQLPEEGLKFMVYLQKENIIDESGMPKERFSAEFPKEGPSILRIQQVVRGDSAAYFCASSLGTDNTEAFFGQGTRLTVV.

The CDR3 nucleotides read TGTGCCAGCATCAACGCCGGGACAGGGTACTACGAGCAGTACTTC. This translates into CASINAGTGYYEQYF. The rearrangement joins TRBV6-6 to TRBJ2-7, with 9 bases that match TRBD1. Germline V CDR1 and CDR2: MNHNY, SVGAGI (reference sequence). Losses at the gene ends were 7 bases for V and 3 bases for J; bases not matched to a gene: 10. This CDR3 spans 15 amino acids.

The V gene is TRBV11-2, the J gene TRBJ2-1; a weak D match, TRBD2 (6 bases). CDR3 length: 15 residues. Trimming removed 0 bases at V and 4 bases at J, with 10 bases between. Germline CDR1 is SGHAT and CDR2 is FQNNGV. The CDR3 DNA follows: TGTGCCAGCAGCTTAGACGGGACTCAATACAATGAGCAGTTCTTC. Residues: CASSLDGTQYNEQFF.

Written as DNA, the CDR3 is TGTGCCTGGACTCCGGGGGCGGATCAGCCCCAGCATTTT. This translates into CAWTPGADQPQHF. V and J are TRBV30 and TRBJ1-5; D might be TRBD1 (6 bases). The germline V and J ends were trimmed by 4 bases and 5 bases, with 12 bases remaining between them. Germline CDR1 is GTSNPN and CDR2 is SVGIG (reference sequence). The CDR3 is made up of 13 amino acids. Complete variable domain (other parts from reference TRBV30 and TRBJ1-5): SQTIHQWPATLVQPVGSPLSLECTVEGTSNPNLYWYRQAAGRGLQLLFYSVGIGQISSEVPQNLSASRPQDRQFILSSKKLLLSDSGFYLCAWTPGADQPQHFGDGTRLSIL.

J is TRBJ1-1 and V is TRBV21-1; the tabulated D call, TRBD1, remains unverified against the DNA. TRBV21-1 is a documented pseudogene. This CDR3 is 16 amino acids long. The CDR3 reads CASEERGQGADTEAFF. The CDR3 DNA reads TGTGCCAGCGAGGAGAGGGGACAGGGGGCGGACACTGAAGCTTTCTTT.

The chain uses TRBV30 and TRBJ2-7, with TRBD1 matching 8 bases. Germline V gene lookup returns CDR1 GTSNPN and CDR2 SVGIG (reference sequence). Germline trimming cut 4 bases from V and 3 bases from J; bases unmatched to any gene: 8. The CDR3 is 14 amino acids. The CDR3 region has the DNA TGTGCCTGGATCCCCAGGGGGCGATTCTACGAGCAGTACTTC. Translating it yields CAWIPRGRFYEQYF.

The CDR3 coding sequence is TGTGCCACACTAAGGGACGCAGAACGCAATCAGCCCCAGCATTTT. Translated: CATLRDAERNQPQHF. V and J are TRBV6-5 and TRBJ1-5; TRBD1 might be the D (5 bases). V was trimmed by 10 bases and J by 2 bases, leaving 18 bases between them. Germline values: CDR1 MNHEY, CDR2 SVGAGI. The CDR3 consists of 15 residues.

This clone has only one observation. The chain couples TRBV7-2 to TRBJ2-7; 13 positions match TRBD2. Germline CDR1 and CDR2: SGHTA and FQGNSA. The trim removed 4 bases at V and 5 bases at J, leaving 11 bases unmatched. This CDR3 comprises 17 residues. In DNA, the CDR3 is TGTGCCAGCAGCTCCACGGGACTAGCGGGATATGGGCACGAGCAGTACTTC. It translates to CASSSTGLAGYGHEQYF.

This clone turned up a few times. This chain uses TRBV13 with TRBJ2-7, with 7 bases identical to TRBD1. Germline V gene sequence: CDR1 PRHDT, CDR2 FYEKMQ (reference sequence). The CDR3 totals 15 residues. J was trimmed by 2 bases and V by 5 bases; bases with no gene match: 9. The chain's CDR3 is CASSVQGTGTYEQYF. The CDR3 bases are TGTGCCAGCAGCGTACAGGGGACGGGGACCTACGAGCAGTACTTC.

This chain connects TRBV5-4 to TRBJ1-4; D gene unclear. The V end was cut by 4 bases, the J end by 8 bases, with 12 bases between. The CDR3 spans 13 residues. Germline V gives CDR1 SGHNT, CDR2 YYREEE (reference sequence). CDR3: CASSMGLLEKLFF. The CDR3 bases are TGTGCCAGCAGCATGGGGTTGCTGGAAAAACTGTTTTTT.

This clone is a singleton in its sample. This chain connects TRBV5-1 to TRBJ2-7; 7 bases match TRBD2. Trimming removed 7 bases from V and 4 bases from J; junction bases left unmatched: 2. CDR1 and CDR2 from the germline V gene are SGHRS and YFSETQ. The CDR3 length is 11 residues. CDR3 protein: CASRGDYEQYF. The CDR3, as DNA: TGCGCCAGCCGGGGGGATTACGAGCAGTACTTC.

Concerning this clone: The same CDR3 can be traced to other DNA sequences in this sample. Written as DNA, the CDR3 is TGCGCCAGCAGCTTGGGGGCAGCTCAAGAGACCCAGTACTTC. This encodes CASSLGAAQETQYF. The chain has TRBV5-1 and TRBJ2-5, with D unresolved. V was trimmed by 0 bases and J by 2 bases, leaving 8 bases between them. The CDR3 loop spans 14 amino acids. In germline, CDR1 is SGHRS, CDR2 YFSETQ.

The V call is TRBV4-1, the J call TRBJ2-5; 9 bases fit TRBD2. V dropped 4 bases and J dropped 0; count of bases not matched to a gene: 6. Germline V gene data show CDR1 as MGHRA and CDR2 as YSYEKL. This CDR3 is 16 amino acids long. CDR3 protein: CASSLVWTSDQETQYF. The CDR3, as DNA: TGCGCCAGCAGCCTAGTATGGACTAGCGACCAAGAGACCCAGTACTTC.

V usage is TRBV19 and J usage is TRBJ1-4; TRBD1 aligns across 9 bases. With V trimmed by 3 bases and J by 1 base, 3 bases remained unmatched. Germline V gene lookup returns CDR1 LNHDA and CDR2 SQIVND (reference sequence). This CDR3 spans 16 amino acids. The DNA for the CDR3 is TGTGCCAGTAGTATGGGGACAGGGAAAACTAATGAAAAACTGTTTTTT. It codes for CASSMGTGKTNEKLFF.

The chain has TRBV10-1 and TRBJ2-2; TRBD2 might be the D (5 bases). With 0 bases removed from V and 1 base from J, the gap between germline ends came to 12 bases. The germline V gene has CDR1 WNHNN and CDR2 SYGVQD (reference sequence). This CDR3 comprises 17 residues. The CDR3 here is CASSESGLAGNTGELFF. CDR3 sequence (DNA): TGCGCCAGCAGTGAGTCCGGCCTAGCCGGGAACACCGGGGAGCTGTTTTTT.

The chain carries TRBV10-2 and TRBJ2-7; 8 bases are shared with TRBD2. The germline V gene encodes CDR1 WSHSY and CDR2 SAAADI. This CDR3 contains 13 residues. V gave up 6 bases and J gave up 1 base; unmatched junction bases: 2. CDR3 DNA: TGCGCCAGCAGCCGACTAGCGTCCTACGAGCAGTACTTC. It specifies CASSRLASYEQYF.

The J gene is TRBJ2-1, the V gene TRBV5-4; the D call may be TRBD1 or TRBD2 (6 bases each). Trimming removed 0 bases from V and 0 bases from J, with 10 bases in between. Germline assignment: CDR1 SGHNT and CDR2 YYREEE (reference sequence). The CDR3 extends over 16 amino acids. The CDR3 region has the DNA TGTGCCAGCAGCTTGGGGGGGGCGAGCTCCTACAATGAGCAGTTCTTC. Its protein product is CASSLGGASSYNEQFF.

The CDR3 loop reads CASSPSGSAGGSYNEQFF. CDR3 DNA: TGTGCCAGCAGCCCTAGCGGTTCGGCGGGAGGCTCCTACAATGAGCAGTTCTTC. V is TRBV7-8 and J is TRBJ2-1, with 8 bases that match TRBD2. Losses at the gene ends were 5 bases for V and 0 bases for J; bases not matched to a gene: 12. CDR1 SGHVS and CDR2 FQNEAQ come from the germline V gene. The length of the CDR3 is 18 residues. Variable domain in full (rest from reference TRBV7-8 and TRBJ2-1): GAGVSQSPRYKVAKRGQDVALRCDPISGHVSLFWYQQALGQGPEFLTYFQNEAQLDKSGLPSDRFFAERPEGSVSTLKIQRTQQEDSAVYLCASSPSGSAGGSYNEQFFGPGTRLTVL.

This clone was recorded once. The chain employs TRBV19 and TRBJ2-6; a possible D gene is TRBD2 (6 bases). The CDR3 runs 15 residues. The V and J ends lost 7 bases and 5 bases respectively, with 15 bases between them. Germline V lookup: CDR1 LNHDA, CDR2 SQIVND (reference sequence). The CDR3 nucleotides read TGTGCCAGTACCTCCTGGGGGGTTCGGGCCAACGTCCTGACTTTC. It translates to CASTSWGVRANVLTF.